Each of the 18 T cell receptor beta chains below was sequenced from the same sample in a study of T cell repertoires in cytomegalovirus infection (dated by TCRdb to about 2019). This sample was sequenced with an Illumina HiSeq 1500. The raw public data were reprocessed by TCRdb itself: fastp quality trimming at Q25, MiXCR clonotype calling, in-frame beta chains only. Each CDR3 protein appears once, grouped with its most common genes and DNA. The sample yields around 450,000 distinct CDR3 sequences; roughly 30% were counted once. Roughly an eighth of the sample is held by the ten biggest clonotypes. The sample consisted of PBMCs. The receptors were gathered from a human donor in good health (CMV status not recorded). Some clones in this sample may be carry-over from other donors' samples.

The table lists this clonotype with a count of one. The chain couples TRBV6-2 or TRBV6-3 to TRBJ2-6; no reliable D call. Between the trimmed V and J ends, which lost 9 bases and 0 bases, there was a span of 9 bases. Germline CDR1 and CDR2: MNHEY and SVGEGT. There are 14 residues in the CDR3. The CDR3 coding sequence is TGTGCCAGGACCTTTGGCTCTGGGGCCAACGTCCTGACTTTC. Its protein is CARTFGSGANVLTF.

The chain links TRBV5-4 to TRBJ1-1, with D perhaps TRBD1 (6 bases). V shed 4 bases and J shed 4 bases, with 17 bases lying between them. The CDR3 consists of 15 residues. The germline V gene has CDR1 SGHNT and CDR2 YYREEE (reference sequence). The CDR3 DNA sequence: TGTGCCAGCAGCCCAAAGGGGGGGCAGGGCACTGAAGCTTTCTTT. Residues: CASSPKGGQGTEAFF.

As concerns this clonotype: A read error may account for a junction end that differs from germline. The rearrangement joins TRBV7-6 to TRBJ1-5; 7 positions match TRBD1. The CDR3 has 14 residues. Germline V gives CDR1 SGHVS, CDR2 FNYEAQ. For the CDR3, the DNA is TGTGCCAGCAGCTTAGGAGGGGGCAATCATCCCCAGCATTTT. Protein product: CASSLGGGNHPQHF.

This clonotype appeared many times. V gene TRBV7-2 combines with J gene TRBJ2-3; D ambiguous. The CDR3 has 13 residues. With 0 bases removed from V and 4 bases from J, the gap between germline ends came to 5 bases. The germline CDR1 and CDR2 sequences are SGHTA and FQGNSA. The CDR3 loop reads CASSLARPDTQYF. Written as DNA, the CDR3 is TGTGCCAGCAGCTTAGCGCGGCCAGATACGCAGTATTTT.

This clonotype was recorded at least ten times. This chain uses TRBV7-6 with TRBJ1-1, with D uncertain. Trimming took off 2 bases at V and 1 base at J, with 14 bases between the two ends. Looked up from germline, CDR1 is SGHVS and CDR2 is FNYEAQ. The CDR3 is made up of 16 amino acids. For the CDR3, the DNA is TGTGCCAGCAGCTTAAGCAGGACCGGTGAGAACACTGAAGCTTTCTTT. Amino acid sequence: CASSLSRTGENTEAFF.

Turning to this clonotype: An end of the junction does not agree with germline; a read error may underlie this. For the CDR3, the DNA is TGTGCCAGCAGCTCGCTTGACAGGCTGAACACTGAAGATTTCTTT. As protein: CASSSLDRLNTEDFF. This chain links TRBV7-9 with TRBJ1-1, with D perhaps matching TRBD1 (6 bases). The CDR3 spans 15 residues. Germline CDR1 is SEHNR and CDR2 is FQNEAQ (reference sequence).

The chain joins TRBV20-1 to TRBJ2-7; 7 bases fit TRBD2. The CDR3 runs to 13 residues. With V trimmed by 5 bases and J by 1 base, 5 bases remained unmatched. In germline, CDR1 is DFQATT, CDR2 SNEGSKA (reference sequence). CDR3 DNA sequence: TGCAGTGCTCAACCGGGGGGATCCTACGAGCAGTACTTC. Translated: CSAQPGGSYEQYF.

The gene calls are TRBV12-3 or TRBV12-4 and TRBJ2-1; D is ambiguous. Trimming pared 2 bases from V and 10 bases from J, leaving 9 bases between. The CDR3 spans 12 residues. The CDR3 sequence is CASSLTLTEQFF. The DNA for the CDR3 is TGTGCCAGCAGTTTAACCCTGACGGAGCAGTTCTTC.

The gene calls are TRBV9 and TRBJ1-5, with D possibly TRBD1 on 5 matching bases. Germline lookup yields CDR1 SGDLS and CDR2 YYNGEE. CDR3 length: 14 amino acids. The V and J ends lost 0 bases and 8 bases respectively, with 12 bases between them. The CDR3 DNA is TGTGCCAGCAGCGTAGGAGGGGTCTGGGAGCCCCAGCATTTT. Translated: CASSVGGVWEPQHF.

V gene TRBV10-2 combines with J gene TRBJ2-7; D gene uncertain. Germline lookup yields CDR1 WSHSY and CDR2 SAAADI. The V end lost 3 bases, the J end lost 1 base, and 16 bases lay between the germline ends. The length of the CDR3 is 16 residues. CDR3 amino acids: CASSDSAGEFSYEQYF. CDR3 coding DNA: TGCGCCAGCAGTGATTCTGCTGGGGAATTTTCCTACGAGCAGTACTTC.

The chain carries TRBV5-1 and TRBJ2-7, with 8 bases identical to TRBD1. The CDR3 spans 14 residues. In germline, CDR1 is SGHRS, CDR2 YFSETQ. V lost 3 bases to trimming and J lost 3 bases; unmatched junction nucleotides: 5. DNA for the CDR3: TGCGCCAGCAGCTCCCGGACAGGGCTCTACGAGCAGTACTTC. It yields the protein CASSSRTGLYEQYF.

This clonotype was recorded once. J is TRBJ1-1 and V is TRBV2; D is uncertain. V gave up 6 bases and J gave up 4 bases, with 21 bases separating them. The CDR3 consists of 16 residues. The germline gives CDR1 SNHLY, CDR2 FYNNEI. CDR3 region: CASRPGRQQGSTEAFF. Here the CDR3 DNA reads TGTGCCAGCAGGCCCGGACGGCAGCAAGGTTCCACTGAAGCTTTCTTT.

This clonotype was picked up a small number of times. The chain recombines TRBV6-6 with TRBJ1-2, with D tentatively TRBD1 (6 bases). Germline CDR1 MNHNY, CDR2 SVGAGI (reference sequence). CDR3 length: 14 residues. V gave up 6 bases and J gave up 3 bases, with 14 bases separating them. The CDR3 here is CASRTGPPDYGYTF. CDR3 in DNA: TGTGCCAGCAGGACAGGTCCCCCGGACTATGGCTACACCTTC.

The CDR3 sequence is CASTPPTGTERLTEAFF. DNA for the CDR3: TGTGCCAGCACCCCCCCAACAGGAACCGAACGATTGACTGAAGCTTTCTTT. The rearrangement links TRBV7-9 to TRBJ1-1; TRBD1 might be the D (5 bases). V shed 7 bases and J shed 5 bases, with 26 bases lying between them. The V gene's germline CDR1 is SEHNR and CDR2 FQNEAQ (reference sequence). The CDR3 runs to 17 residues.

This clonotype was found a few times. The CDR3 protein is CASTEQGSRNQPQHF. The CDR3 bases are TGTGCCAGCACTGAACAGGGGTCTCGCAATCAGCCCCAGCATTTT. The chain links TRBV28 to TRBJ1-5; 7 bases agree with TRBD1. This CDR3 is 15 amino acids long. The trim removed 7 bases at V and 2 bases at J, leaving 8 bases unmatched. Per the germline V gene, CDR1 is MDHEN and CDR2 is SYDVKM.

This chain joins TRBV12-3 or TRBV12-4 and TRBJ2-5, with D possibly TRBD2 on 5 matching bases. The CDR3 is 14 residues long. The V end lost 3 bases, the J end lost 4 bases, and 12 bases lay between the germline ends. The DNA of the CDR3 is TGTGCCAGCAGTTTTCGGGGTTTTAGAGAGACCCAGTACTTC. It specifies CASSFRGFRETQYF.

This clonotype was seen only a few times. This chain links TRBV4-2 with TRBJ2-7; a weak D match, TRBD2 (6 bases). The CDR3 length is 11 residues. Germline CDR1 reads LGHNA; CDR2 reads YNFKEQ. V was shortened by 7 bases and J by 6 bases, with 10 bases between the two germline ends. This CDR3 reads CASMGGGEQYF. The CDR3 DNA sequence: TGTGCCAGCATGGGGGGAGGCGAGCAGTACTTC.

This clonotype was observed a few times. The chain joins TRBV3-1 to TRBJ1-1; D is perhaps TRBD1 (6 bases). Germline V gives CDR1 LGHDT, CDR2 YNNKEL (reference sequence). The CDR3 totals 15 residues. Trimming cost V 7 bases and J 4 bases, with 19 bases left between them. DNA for the CDR3: TGTGCCAGCACCCTACAGGAGGGGGTCGGCACTGAAGCTTTCTTT. It specifies CASTLQEGVGTEAFF.